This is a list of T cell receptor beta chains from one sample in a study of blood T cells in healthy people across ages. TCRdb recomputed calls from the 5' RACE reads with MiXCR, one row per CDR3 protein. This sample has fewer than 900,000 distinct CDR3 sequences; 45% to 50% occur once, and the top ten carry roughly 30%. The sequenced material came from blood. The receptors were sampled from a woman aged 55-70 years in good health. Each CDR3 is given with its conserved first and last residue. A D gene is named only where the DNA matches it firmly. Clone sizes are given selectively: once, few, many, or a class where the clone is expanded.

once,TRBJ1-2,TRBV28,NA,CASSPWTPYGYTF,TGTGCCAGCAGCCCGTGGACCCCATATGGCTACACCTTC
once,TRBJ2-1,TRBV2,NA,CASSEWQINEQFF,TGTGCCAGCAGTGAGTGGCAGATCAATGAGCAGTTCTTC
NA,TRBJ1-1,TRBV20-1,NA,CSARADSQNTRAFF,TGCAGTGCTAGAGCGGACAGCCAGAACACGAGGGCTTTCTTT
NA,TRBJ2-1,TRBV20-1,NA,CSAGPHGNSYNEQFF,TGCAGTGCTGGCCCACACGGGAACTCATACAATGAGCAGTTCTTC
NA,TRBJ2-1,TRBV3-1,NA,CASSQARADYNEQFF,TGTGCCAGCAGCCAAGCACGAGCGGATTACAATGAGCAGTTCTTC
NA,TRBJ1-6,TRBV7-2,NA,CASTLRRVVDSPLHF,TGTGCCAGCACCCTGCGGAGGGTAGTTGATTCACCCCTCCACTTT
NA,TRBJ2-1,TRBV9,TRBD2,CASSVIPGLAAYNEQFF,TGTGCCAGCAGCGTAATTCCAGGACTAGCGGCCTACAATGAGCAGTTCTTC
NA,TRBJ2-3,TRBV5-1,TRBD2,CASSPGVASGMLDTQYF,TGCGCCAGCAGCCCTGGAGTTGCTAGCGGGATGCTAGATACGCAGTATTTT
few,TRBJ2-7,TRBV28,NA,CASSDAPGTSEQYF,TGTGCCAGCAGCGATGCTCCCGGGACTTCAGAGCAGTACTTC
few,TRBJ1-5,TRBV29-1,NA,CSVALEGVQPQHF,TGCAGCGTTGCGCTGGAAGGGGTACAGCCCCAGCATTTT
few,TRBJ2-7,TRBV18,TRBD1,CASSQYSGGASVEQYF,TGTGCCAGCTCACAGTACTCAGGGGGCGCTTCGGTCGAGCAGTACTTC
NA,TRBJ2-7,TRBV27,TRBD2,CASGALLAGDPPYEQYF,TGTGCCAGCGGGGCTTTACTAGCGGGGGATCCTCCTTACGAGCAGTACTTC
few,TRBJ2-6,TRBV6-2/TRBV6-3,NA,CASSLSEGGANVLTF,TGTGCCAGCAGTCTATCAGAAGGTGGGGCCAACGTCCTGACTTTC
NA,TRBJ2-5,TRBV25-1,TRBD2,CASGLAGSYNEQYF,TGTGCCAGCGGTCTAGCGGGATCATACAATGAGCAGTACTTC
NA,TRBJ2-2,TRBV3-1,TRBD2,CASSQAAGTRKVGELFF,TGTGCCAGCAGCCAAGCTGCGGGGACTAGGAAGGTCGGGGAGCTGTTTTTT
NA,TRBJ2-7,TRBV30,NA,CAGSVGYEQYF,TGTGCCGGGAGTGTCGGTTACGAGCAGTACTTC
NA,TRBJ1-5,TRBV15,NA,CATSRAGYGSNQPQHF,TGTGCCACCAGCAGAGCGGGGTATGGGAGCAATCAGCCCCAGCATTTT
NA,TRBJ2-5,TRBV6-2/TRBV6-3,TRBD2,CASSPSGLAVTQYF,TGTGCCAGCAGTCCCTCGGGACTAGCGGTGACCCAGTACTTC
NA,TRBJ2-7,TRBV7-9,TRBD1,CASSEGTGNPSEQYF,TGTGCCAGCAGCGAAGGGACAGGGAACCCTAGCGAGCAGTACTTC
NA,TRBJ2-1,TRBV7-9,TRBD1,CASSFPGQGGDEQFF,TGTGCCAGCAGCTTTCCGGGACAGGGAGGGGACGAGCAGTTCTTC
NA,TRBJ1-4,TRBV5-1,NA,CASSLGGHREKLFF,TGCGCCAGCAGCTTAGGAGGACATCGCGAAAAACTGTTTTTT
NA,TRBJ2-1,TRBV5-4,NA,CASSLSENEQFF,TGTGCCAGCAGCTTGTCGGAGAATGAGCAGTTCTTC
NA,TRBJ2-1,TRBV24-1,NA,CATSGGGNSYNEQFF,TGTGCCACCAGTGGGGGTGGGAACTCCTACAATGAGCAGTTCTTC
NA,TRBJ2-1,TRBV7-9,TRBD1,CASSPPTGRQFF,TGTGCCAGCAGCCCTCCGACAGGGAGGCAGTTCTTC
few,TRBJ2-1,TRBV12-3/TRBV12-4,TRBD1,CASIRQGWDEQFF,TGTGCCAGCATTCGACAGGGATGGGATGAGCAGTTCTTC
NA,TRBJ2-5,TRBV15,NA,CATSGMGGGEETQYF,TGTGCCACCAGCGGTATGGGGGGAGGAGAAGAGACCCAGTACTTC
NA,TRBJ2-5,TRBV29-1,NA,CSVEGQGNFGTQYF,TGCAGCGTTGAGGGGCAGGGTAATTTCGGGACCCAGTACTTC
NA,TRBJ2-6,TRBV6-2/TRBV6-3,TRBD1,CASSYSPGQVLSGANVLTF,TGTGCCAGCAGTTACTCGCCGGGACAGGTCCTCTCTGGGGCCAACGTCCTGACTTTC
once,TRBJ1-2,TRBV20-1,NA,CSVRVISPYGYTF,TGCAGTGTAAGGGTCATAAGTCCTTATGGCTACACCTTC
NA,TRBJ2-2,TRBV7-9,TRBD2,CASSLPVASGRASSTGELFF,TGTGCCAGCAGCCTCCCGGTTGCTAGCGGGAGGGCTTCCAGCACCGGGGAGCTGTTTTTT
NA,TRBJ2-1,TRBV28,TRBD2,CASSSSGRAVYNEQFF,TGTGCCAGCAGTTCTAGCGGGAGGGCCGTCTACAATGAGCAGTTCTTC
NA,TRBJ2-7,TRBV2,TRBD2,CASLEREGHYEQYF,TGTGCCAGCCTTGAGCGGGAGGGCCACTACGAGCAGTACTTC
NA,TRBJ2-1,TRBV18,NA,CASSPPDNGDEQFF,TGTGCCAGCTCACCACCGGACAACGGAGATGAGCAGTTCTTC
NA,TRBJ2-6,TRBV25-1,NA,CASSEELTAGANVLTF,TGTGCCAGCAGTGAAGAGCTCACTGCAGGGGCCAACGTCCTGACTTTC
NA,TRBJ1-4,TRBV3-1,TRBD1,CASSQDRSREGQSNEKLFF,TGTGCCAGCAGCCAAGATCGATCCCGGGAGGGACAGTCTAATGAAAAACTGTTTTTT
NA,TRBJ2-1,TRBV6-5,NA,CASSPGLRSYNGQFF,TGTGCCAGCAGTCCGGGACTCCGGAGTTACAATGGGCAGTTCTTC
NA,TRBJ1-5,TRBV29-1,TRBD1,CSAETGTGQPQHF,TGCAGCGCAGAGACAGGGACGGGACAGCCCCAGCATTTT
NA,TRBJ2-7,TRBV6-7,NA,CASSYGREFEQYF,TGTGCCAGCAGTTACGGGCGGGAATTCGAGCAGTACTTC
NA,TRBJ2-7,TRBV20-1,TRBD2,CSANPLAGGRTYEQYF,TGCAGTGCTAACCCCTTAGCGGGGGGGAGGACCTACGAGCAGTACTTC
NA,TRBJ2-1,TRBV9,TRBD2,CASSVPAGGGNEQFF,TGCGCCAGCAGCGTCCCAGCGGGAGGGGGGAATGAGCAGTTCTTC
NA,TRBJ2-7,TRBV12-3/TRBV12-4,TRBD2,CASSLLSGRTNNEQYF,TGTGCCAGCAGCCTACTTAGCGGGAGGACTAACAATGAGCAGTACTTC
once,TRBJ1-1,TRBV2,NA,CASSELGASGEAFF,TGTGCCAGCAGTGAACTGGGGGCGAGCGGTGAAGCTTTCTTT
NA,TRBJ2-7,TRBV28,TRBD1,CASSPMTGTGYNEQYF,TGTGCCAGCAGCCCTATGACCGGGACAGGGTACAATGAGCAGTACTTC
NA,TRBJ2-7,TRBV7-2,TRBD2,CASSFPTSGGSYNEQYF,TGTGCCAGCAGCTTCCCGACTAGCGGGGGCTCCTACAATGAGCAGTACTTC
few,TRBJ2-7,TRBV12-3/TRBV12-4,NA,CASSFTGDSYEQYF,TGTGCCAGCAGTTTTACGGGGGACTCCTACGAGCAGTACTTC